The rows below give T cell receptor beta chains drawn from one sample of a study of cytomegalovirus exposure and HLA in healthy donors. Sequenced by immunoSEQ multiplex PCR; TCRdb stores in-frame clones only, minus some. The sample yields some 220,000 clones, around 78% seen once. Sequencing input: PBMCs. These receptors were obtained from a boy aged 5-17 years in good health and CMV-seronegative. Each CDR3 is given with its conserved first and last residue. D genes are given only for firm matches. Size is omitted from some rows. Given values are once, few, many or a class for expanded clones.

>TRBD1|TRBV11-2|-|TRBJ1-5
CASSLAGQVNQPQHF
TGTGCCAGCAGCTTAGCTGGACAGGTCAATCAGCCCCAGCATTTT
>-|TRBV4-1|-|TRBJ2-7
CASSQDPAEGQYF
TGCGCCAGCAGCCAAGATCCGGCGGAGGGGCAGTACTTC
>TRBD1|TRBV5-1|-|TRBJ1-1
CASSAGQSAFF
TGCGCCAGCAGCGCGGGACAGAGTGCTTTCTTT
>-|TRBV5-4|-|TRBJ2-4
CASVSDRDKNIQYF
TGTGCCAGCGTCTCAGACAGAGACAAAAACATTCAGTACTTC
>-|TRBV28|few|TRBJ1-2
CASSSTGDGYTF
TGTGCCAGCAGCTCCACAGGAGATGGCTACACCTTC
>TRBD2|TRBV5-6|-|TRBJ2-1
CASSLGLAGGDNEQFF
TGTGCCAGCAGCTTGGGACTAGCGGGTGGAGACAATGAGCAGTTCTTC
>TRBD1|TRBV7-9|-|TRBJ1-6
CASSPDHDRVSNSPLHF
TGTGCCAGCAGCCCTGATCATGACAGGGTGAGTAATTCACCCCTCCACTTT
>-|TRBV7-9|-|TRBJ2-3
CASSLEGTGVGGTDTQYF
TGTGCCAGCAGCTTAGAGGGAACCGGGGTTGGGGGCACAGATACGCAGTATTTT
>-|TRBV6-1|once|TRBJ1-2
CASRDTGSLGYTF
TGTGCCAGCAGGGACACAGGGAGTTTGGGCTACACCTTC
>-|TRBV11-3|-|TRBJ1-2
CASSSGGDWGYTF
TGTGCCAGCAGCTCAGGCGGGGATTGGGGCTACACCTTC
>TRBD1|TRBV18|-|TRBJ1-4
CASSGRGTVNEKLFF
TGTGCCAGCTCCGGGAGGGGGACAGTGAATGAAAAACTGTTTTTT
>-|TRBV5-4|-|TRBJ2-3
CASSLDLATDTQYF
TGTGCCAGCAGCTTGGATTTGGCCACAGATACGCAGTATTTT
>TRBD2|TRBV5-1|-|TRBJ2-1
CASSLPLAGDGDEQFF
TGCGCCAGCAGCTTGCCCCTAGCGGGAGATGGCGATGAGCAGTTCTTC
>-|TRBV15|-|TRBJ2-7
CATSRVGGPYEQYF
TGTGCCACCAGCAGAGTAGGGGGACCCTACGAGCAGTACTTC
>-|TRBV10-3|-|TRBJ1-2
CAISAVDYGYTF
TGTGCCATCAGTGCAGTGGACTATGGCTACACCTTC
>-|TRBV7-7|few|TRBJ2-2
CASARTGTSNTGELFF
TGTGCCAGCGCACGGACCGGGACTTCAAACACCGGGGAGCTGTTTTTT
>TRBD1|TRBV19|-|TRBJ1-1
CASKIDRDNTEAFF
TGTGCCAGTAAAATAGACAGGGATAACACTGAAGCTTTCTTT
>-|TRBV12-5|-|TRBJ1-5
CASGSSLGGPQHF
TGTGCTAGTGGTTCGTCCCTGGGGGGGCCCCAGCATTTT
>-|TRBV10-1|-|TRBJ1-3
CASSDGAGNTIYF
TGCGCCAGCAGTGACGGAGCTGGAAACACCATATATTTT
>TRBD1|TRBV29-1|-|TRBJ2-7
CSVGDSYEQYF
TGCAGCGTGGGGGACAGTTACGAGCAGTACTTC
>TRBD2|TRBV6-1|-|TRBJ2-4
CASRAPGGRNIQYF
TGTGCCAGCAGGGCCCCCGGGGGGAGGAACATTCAGTACTTC
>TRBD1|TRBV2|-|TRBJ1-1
CASATGGNAGAFF
TGTGCCAGTGCGACAGGGGGGAATGCTGGAGCTTTCTTT